This passage covers 7 T cell receptor beta chains from one sample sequenced in a study of blood T cell repertoires in COVID-19. Sequencing was performed with immunoSEQ multiplex PCR; in TCRdb, only in-frame clones are kept and a portion is missing. The sample has 250,000 to 400,000 clones, roughly 84% seen once. Sequencing input: peripheral blood. The source of these receptors is a middle-aged man with active or convalescent COVID-19.

This clone was seen a few times. The genes are TRBV5-1 and TRBJ2-7; tentative D call: TRBD1 (6 bases). Germline lookup yields CDR1 SGHRS and CDR2 YFSETQ. V dropped 7 bases and J dropped 3 bases, with 17 bases sitting between them. There are 14 residues in the CDR3. The CDR3 DNA sequence: TGCGCCAGCGGGGAACAGGGACATGACTACGAGCAGTACTTC. Its protein is CASGEQGHDYEQYF. Together with reference TRBV5-1 and TRBJ2-7, the CDR3 gives the full variable domain: KAGVTQTPRYLIKTRGQQVTLSCSPISGHRSVSWYQQTPGQGLQFLFEYFSETQRNKGNFPGRFSGRQFSNSRSEMNVSTLELGDSALYLCASGEQGHDYEQYFGPGTRLTVT.

The genes are TRBV9 and TRBJ1-4; D unclear. CDR3 length equals 15 residues. Between the trimmed V and J ends, which lost 0 bases and 5 bases, there was a span of 11 bases. Germline CDR1 is SGDLS and CDR2 is YYNGEE. The CDR3 DNA follows: TGTGCCAGCAGCGTAGGTGTAGCAGAGAATGAAAAACTGTTTTTT. It is translated as CASSVGVAENEKLFF.

The V call is TRBV9, the J call TRBJ1-5; D gene ambiguous. The CDR3 runs 15 residues. With 3 bases removed from V and 10 bases from J, the gap between germline ends came to 20 bases. Germline CDR1 is SGDLS and CDR2 is YYNGEE. CDR3 sequence: CASSASISMGHPQHF. The CDR3 region has the DNA TGTGCCAGCAGCGCCTCTATAAGTATGGGCCACCCCCAGCATTTT.

The chain joins TRBV19 to TRBJ2-7; 7 nucleotides match TRBD2. CDR1 and CDR2 (germline): LNHDA, SQIVND (reference sequence). J was trimmed by 1 base and V by 3 bases; bases with no gene match: 6. This CDR3 has 15 residues. The CDR3 region has the DNA TGTGCCAGTAGTATGTACGGACTAGGGTCCTACGAGCAGTACTTC. It yields the protein CASSMYGLGSYEQYF.

The chain joins TRBV5-6 to TRBJ2-2; D might be TRBD1 (8 bases). The CDR3 length is 19 residues. From germline, CDR1 is SGHDT and CDR2 YYEEEE. Trimming cost V 4 bases and J 3 bases, with 25 bases left between them. In DNA, the CDR3 is TGTGCCAGCAGCCTCGGACAGGGAAGCGTTGGGGGGGACACCGGGGAGCTGTTTTTT. Amino acid sequence: CASSLGQGSVGGDTGELFF.

The gene calls are TRBV2 and TRBJ2-3; D might be TRBD2 (8 bases). Germline CDR1 reads SNHLY; CDR2 reads FYNNEI. Trimming took off 8 bases at V and 4 bases at J, with 25 bases between the two ends. The CDR3 is 17 residues long. The CDR3: CASARGQKGLVSDTQYF. The CDR3 DNA is TGTGCCAGCGCCCGGGGACAGAAGGGACTAGTTTCAGATACGCAGTATTTT.

The chain recombines TRBV20-1 with TRBJ1-4; D gene unclear. CDR3 size: 11 residues. V lost 7 bases to trimming and J lost 8 bases, with 11 bases between them. CDR1 is DFQATT, CDR2 SNEGSKA, per germline (reference sequence). The CDR3 sequence: CSGSGEEKLFF. The CDR3 DNA follows: TGCAGTGGGAGTGGGGAGGAAAAACTGTTTTTT.